The clone carrying this T cell receptor beta chain has at least ten counts. The entry originates in a study of T-cell reconstitution after alpha-beta-depleted transplantation in children. Germline V CDR1 and CDR2: SQVTM, ANQGSEA. Trimming cost V 3 bases and J 5 bases; bases outside gene matches: 11. This CDR3 region has 15 residues. Using unique molecular identifiers, the investigators prepared the TCRbeta library. From the PCR reads, TCRdb called clonotypes with MiXCR, one entry per CDR3 protein. The sample lists approximately 300,000 distinct CDR3 sequences, 10% occurring once. The TCR was taken from a boy in the first two years of life with acute myeloid leukemia, due to receive a stem cell transplant. The chain employs TRBV29-1 and TRBJ2-7; 9 nucleotides line up with TRBD1. The sample here was PBMCs, taken before TCRalphabeta/CD19-depleted stem cell transplant. CDR3 residues: CSVEFGQGQTNEQYF. The CDR3 DNA follows: TGCAGCGTTGAGTTTGGACAGGGGCAGACTAACGAGCAGTACTTC.